The rows below give T cell receptor beta chains drawn from one sample of a study of blood T cell repertoires in COVID-19. Data came from immunoSEQ multiplex PCR; TCRdb stores just in-frame clones and leaves some out. The sample yields just over 300,000 clones, just over 85% seen once. Sequencing was performed on PBMCs or T cells enriched from blood (not recorded which). These receptors originate from a man aged 25-45 years who had recovered from COVID-19. Both conserved end residues are part of each CDR3. D genes are given only for firm matches. Clone sizes are given selectively: once, few, many, or a class where the clone is expanded.

CASSLWGRGQETQYF	TGTGCCAGCAGCTTATGGGGCAGAGGTCAAGAGACCCAGTACTTC	15	TRBJ2-5	.	.	TRBV11-2
CASTMQLRDRGRNEQFF	TGTGCCAGTACTATGCAACTCCGGGACAGGGGGAGGAATGAGCAGTTCTTC	17	TRBJ2-1	.	TRBD1	TRBV19
CASSSQGRDYTF	TGTGCCAGTAGTTCGCAGGGGAGAGACTACACCTTC	12	TRBJ1-2	.	.	TRBV19
CASSFGTGGQETQYF	TGTGCCAGCAGTTTCGGGACAGGGGGCCAAGAGACCCAGTACTTC	15	TRBJ2-5	.	TRBD1	TRBV6-5
CASNDVWTSGNEQFF	TGTGCCAGCAACGACGTGTGGACTAGCGGCAATGAGCAGTTCTTC	15	TRBJ2-1	.	TRBD2	TRBV7-8
CASSQEGQGAAEQYF	TGCGCCAGCAGCCAAGAAGGACAGGGGGCAGCCGAGCAGTACTTC	15	TRBJ2-7	.	TRBD1	TRBV4-1
CASSFGATYEQYF	TGTGCCAGCAGCTTTGGGGCCACCTACGAGCAGTACTTC	13	TRBJ2-7	.	.	TRBV11-2
CASTEILAAGPNNEQFF	TGTGCCAGCACCGAGATATTGGCAGCGGGGCCGAACAATGAGCAGTTCTTC	17	TRBJ2-1	.	TRBD2	TRBV11-2
CASREDRGPSPLHF	TGTGCCAGCAGGGAGGACAGGGGGCCTTCACCCCTCCACTTT	14	TRBJ1-6	.	TRBD1	TRBV25-1
CASSEDGSMSEQYF	TGTGCCAGCTCCGAAGACGGGTCCATGAGCGAGCAGTACTTC	14	TRBJ2-7	few	.	TRBV18
CASSLSQGGRDSPLHF	TGCGCCAGCAGCTTGTCACAGGGGGGGAGGGATTCACCCCTCCACTTT	16	TRBJ1-6	once	TRBD1	TRBV5-1
CASSQGLAGVRETQYF	TGCGCCAGCAGCCAGGGACTAGCGGGAGTCCGGGAGACCCAGTACTTC	16	TRBJ2-5	.	TRBD2	TRBV5-1
CASTEWGGLSGANVLTF	TGTGCCAGTACCGAGTGGGGAGGCCTCTCTGGGGCCAACGTCCTGACTTTC	17	TRBJ2-6	.	.	TRBV19
CASSTSRQVYEQYF	TGTGCCAGCAGTACCAGCCGACAGGTCTACGAGCAGTACTTC	14	TRBJ2-7	.	.	TRBV28
CATSDGGRRRTSPGYTF	TGTGCCACCAGTGACGGGGGACGGCGGAGGACCAGCCCTGGCTACACCTTC	17	TRBJ1-2	.	.	TRBV24-1
CASSPMRESDTQYF	TGTGCCAGCAGTCCCATGAGGGAATCAGATACGCAGTATTTT	14	TRBJ2-3	.	.	TRBV11-2
CASSLGTGANSPLHF	TGTGCCAGCAGCTTAGGTACAGGGGCAAATTCACCCCTCCACTTT	15	TRBJ1-6	.	TRBD1	TRBV7-2
CASSLRSDSYEQYF	TGCGCCAGCAGCTTGAGAAGCGACTCCTACGAGCAGTACTTC	14	TRBJ2-7	.	.	TRBV5-1
CASSTYVGGIGQPQHF	TGTGCCAGCAGCACCTACGTCGGGGGGATAGGTCAGCCCCAGCATTTT	16	TRBJ1-5	.	.	TRBV7-2
CASRRTGDSPLHF	TGTGCCAGCAGGAGAACAGGGGATTCACCCCTCCACTTT	13	TRBJ1-6	.	TRBD1	TRBV5-4
CASSRENTEAFF	TGTGCCAGCTCTCGGGAGAACACTGAAGCTTTCTTT	12	TRBJ1-1	.	.	TRBV28
CASSRPGDYNEQFF	TGTGCCAGCAGCCGCCCAGGGGACTACAATGAGCAGTTCTTC	14	TRBJ2-1	.	.	TRBV3-1/TRBV3-2
CASSLNRGSGTQYF	TGTGCCAGCAGCCTAAACAGGGGGAGTGGGACCCAGTACTTC	14	TRBJ2-5	.	TRBD1	TRBV6-5
CASTLVGGGEETQYF	TGTGCCAGCACCCTGGTGGGCGGGGGAGAAGAGACCCAGTACTTC	15	TRBJ2-5	.	TRBD2	TRBV5-6
CASSQDARRGRGTGANVLTF	TGTGCCAGCAGCCAAGATGCTCGGAGGGGGAGGGGAACTGGGGCCAACGTCCTGACTTTC	20	TRBJ2-6	.	.	TRBV3-1/TRBV3-2
CASSELRGAWETQYF	TGTGCCAGCAGTGAATTGCGGGGGGCGTGGGAGACCCAGTACTTC	15	TRBJ2-5	.	TRBD2	TRBV6-1
CASSDRQGATEQYF	TGCGCCAGCAGCGACCGACAGGGGGCCACCGAGCAGTACTTC	14	TRBJ2-7	.	TRBD1	TRBV5-1
CASSQGGTTYNEQFF	TGTGCCAGCAGCCAGGGGGGGACCACCTACAATGAGCAGTTCTTC	15	TRBJ2-1	.	TRBD2	TRBV3-1/TRBV3-2
CASSLGPGLMNTEAFF	TGTGCCAGCAGCTTAGGGCCTGGACTGATGAACACTGAAGCTTTCTTT	16	TRBJ1-1	.	.	TRBV7-2
CASSGDRDTDTQYF	TGTGCCAGCAGTGGCGACAGGGACACAGATACGCAGTATTTT	14	TRBJ2-3	.	TRBD1	TRBV6-4
CASSPGTVSGNTIYF	TGTGCCAGCTCACCCGGGACAGTTTCTGGAAACACCATATATTTT	15	TRBJ1-3	.	TRBD1	TRBV18
CASSLDGSSYNEQFF	TGTGCCAGCAGCCTTGACGGGAGCTCCTACAATGAGCAGTTCTTC	15	TRBJ2-1	.	.	TRBV11-3
CASSDRGPGTQYF	TGTGCCAGCAGTGACAGGGGGCCGGGGACCCAGTACTTC	13	TRBJ2-5	.	TRBD1	TRBV25-1
CASSPARWETQYF	TGTGCCAGCAGCCCCGCCCGGTGGGAGACCCAGTACTTC	13	TRBJ2-5	.	.	TRBV7-9
CASSPLNTRTSGSSYEQYF	TGTGCCAGCTCACCTCTTAACACTCGGACTAGCGGGTCTTCCTACGAGCAGTACTTC	19	TRBJ2-7	few	TRBD2	TRBV18
CASSLGGFNEQFF	TGTGCCAGCAGCTTAGGCGGCTTCAATGAGCAGTTCTTC	13	TRBJ2-1	.	.	TRBV7-2
CASSLLIPGYGYTF	TGTGCCAGCAGTTTATTAATTCCGGGCTATGGCTACACCTTC	14	TRBJ1-2	.	.	TRBV28
CASSPTGSPLHF	TGTGCCAGCAGCCCGACAGGTTCACCCCTCCACTTT	12	TRBJ1-6	.	.	TRBV11-3
CASSFSNSAYEQYF	TGTGCCAGCAGCTTTTCAAACTCCGCCTACGAGCAGTACTTC	14	TRBJ2-7	.	.	TRBV11-3
CASSPLAGHSTDTQYF	TGTGCCAGCAGCCCGTTAGCGGGGCATAGCACAGATACGCAGTATTTT	16	TRBJ2-3	.	TRBD2	TRBV7-9
CASSPRGSNTGELFF	TGTGCCAGCAGCCCGAGGGGGTCAAACACCGGGGAGCTGTTTTTT	15	TRBJ2-2	.	.	TRBV27
CASSDPGQGIHF	TGTGCCAGCAGTGACCCGGGACAGGGTATTCACTTT	12	TRBJ1-6	.	TRBD1	TRBV2
CASSGLAGGLGQFF	TGCGCCAGCAGCGGACTAGCGGGGGGGTTAGGGCAGTTCTTC	14	TRBJ2-1	.	TRBD2	TRBV4-1